Listed below are T cell receptor beta chains from one sample, sequenced in a study of post-analysis software for immune sequencing data. TCRdb analysed the PCR reads with MiXCR anew, one entry per CDR3 protein. The sample has 750,000 to 950,000 distinct CDR3 sequences; roughly 58% are singletons. The specimen was blood. All receptors derive from a girl aged 10-17 years with multiple sclerosis. CDR3s include the opening cysteine and the closing phenylalanine or tryptophan. Each record gives: CDR3 protein, CDR3 DNA, clone size, J gene, D gene, V gene. The D gene is left open where the match is weak. Expanded clones get a size class; other rows say once, few or many, or leave the size out.

CDR3 protein: CASSLPLVNEQFF
CDR3 DNA: TGTGCCAGCAGCTTACCACTAGTCAATGAGCAGTTCTTC
clone size: NA
J gene: TRBJ2-1
D gene: NA
V gene: TRBV7-2

CDR3 protein: CSAGQGVYEQYF
CDR3 DNA: TGCAGTGCGGGACAGGGGGTCTACGAGCAGTACTTC
clone size: NA
J gene: TRBJ2-7
D gene: TRBD1
V gene: TRBV20-1

CDR3 protein: CASSPRDNEQYF
CDR3 DNA: TGCGCCAGCAGCCCCCGGGACAACGAGCAGTACTTC
clone size: NA
J gene: TRBJ2-7
D gene: NA
V gene: TRBV18

CDR3 protein: CASSQDGGVYNEQFF
CDR3 DNA: TGTGCCAGCAGCCAAGATGGGGGTGTGTACAATGAGCAGTTCTTC
clone size: few
J gene: TRBJ2-1
D gene: NA
V gene: TRBV4-2

CDR3 protein: CASRVLSGSGETQYF
CDR3 DNA: TGTGCCAGCAGAGTCCTCTCAGGGTCAGGGGAGACCCAGTACTTC
clone size: NA
J gene: TRBJ2-5
D gene: NA
V gene: TRBV9

CDR3 protein: CSVPGGTSGLEPYNEQFF
CDR3 DNA: TGCAGCGTCCCGGGGGGGACTAGCGGTTTAGAGCCCTACAATGAGCAGTTCTTC
clone size: once
J gene: TRBJ2-1
D gene: TRBD2
V gene: TRBV29-1

CDR3 protein: CATRTGNYGYTF
CDR3 DNA: TGTGCCACGCGGACAGGGAACTATGGCTATACCTTC
clone size: NA
J gene: TRBJ1-2
D gene: TRBD1
V gene: TRBV10-3

CDR3 protein: CSVEAPGTGVEQYF
CDR3 DNA: TGCAGCGTTGAAGCCCCCGGGACAGGGGTCGAGCAGTACTTC
clone size: few
J gene: TRBJ2-7
D gene: TRBD1
V gene: TRBV29-1

CDR3 protein: CASSNPAGIKDQPQHF
CDR3 DNA: TGTGCCAGCAGCAACCCGGCAGGGATTAAGGATCAGCCCCAGCATTTT
clone size: NA
J gene: TRBJ1-5
D gene: NA
V gene: TRBV21-1

CDR3 protein: CASSGQGANSYEQYF
CDR3 DNA: TGTGCCAGCAGTGGACAGGGGGCAAACTCCTACGAGCAGTACTTC
clone size: NA
J gene: TRBJ2-7
D gene: TRBD1
V gene: TRBV9

CDR3 protein: CSASSLAGGGGFGQFF
CDR3 DNA: TGCAGTGCTAGTTCCCTAGCGGGAGGGGGTGGGTTCGGGCAGTTCTTC
clone size: NA
J gene: TRBJ2-1
D gene: TRBD2
V gene: TRBV20-1

CDR3 protein: CASSSGGGTQYF
CDR3 DNA: TGTGCCAGCAGCTCCGGGGGCGGCACGCAGTATTTT
clone size: NA
J gene: TRBJ2-3
D gene: NA
V gene: TRBV7-8

CDR3 protein: CASSLVTGGPDTQYF
CDR3 DNA: TGTGCCAGCAGCTTAGTAACGGGAGGCCCAGATACGCAGTATTTT
clone size: NA
J gene: TRBJ2-3
D gene: TRBD2
V gene: TRBV7-4

CDR3 protein: CSGYTGGWQFF
CDR3 DNA: TGCAGCGGGTACACGGGGGGGTGGCAGTTCTTC
clone size: few
J gene: TRBJ2-1
D gene: TRBD2
V gene: TRBV29-1

CDR3 protein: CASSQDGGLLNEQFF
CDR3 DNA: TGTGCCAGCAGCCAAGATGGTGGCTTGCTCAATGAGCAGTTCTTC
clone size: NA
J gene: TRBJ2-1
D gene: NA
V gene: TRBV3-1

CDR3 protein: CASSSLARWETQYF
CDR3 DNA: TGTGCCAGCAGCTCCCTCGCCAGGTGGGAGACCCAGTACTTC
clone size: NA
J gene: TRBJ2-5
D gene: NA
V gene: TRBV11-2